This T cell receptor (beta chain) was identified during a study of long-term antiretroviral therapy in people with HIV. Study-wide background: The study's earliest collections predate the 2015 immediate-ART recommendation by about a decade. Study findings and constraints: The study found narrower CDR3 length ranges in HIV repertoires than in controls.

V dropped 0 bases and J dropped 2 bases, with 11 bases sitting between them. This CDR3 contains 15 residues. The germline V gene has CDR1 SGHVS and CDR2 FNYEAQ. On this clone itself: Its antigen is unidentified.

Sequencing used immunoSEQ v3.0 at survey level. Profiling relied on immunoSEQ multiplex PCR, and the TCRdb table lists in-frame clones only, not all of them. The table shows 15,000 to 20,000 clones, with around 80% occurring only once. Source: unsorted PBMCs, taken 0.1 years after starting antiretroviral therapy. This rearrangement joins TRBV7-6 to TRBJ2-7, with a weak D call TRBD1 (6 bases). The sequence was obtained from a man between 18 and 35 years old with HIV. The CDR3 region is CASSLAKDRTYEQYF. The CDR3 DNA is TGTGCCAGCAGCTTAGCCAAGGACAGAACCTACGAGCAGTACTTC.